A single sample gave rise to the 7 T cell receptor beta chains below, sequenced in a study of PD-1 blockade in classical Hodgkin lymphoma. Profiling relied on immunoSEQ multiplex PCR, and the TCRdb table lists in-frame clones only, not all of them. The profile shows about 110,000 clones, about 89% of them singletons. Relapses following autologous stem cell transplantation were seen in all patients, with brentuximab vedotin exposure varying. The input for sequencing was peripheral blood mononuclear cells (PBMCs), taken before the second cycle of nivolumab. The receptors come from a human donor with classical Hodgkin lymphoma.

The chain joins TRBV15 to TRBJ1-2; 8 bases agree with TRBD1. The CDR3 extends over 16 amino acids. V gave up 3 bases and J gave up 4 bases; unmatched junction bases: 10. CDR1 is LNHNV and CDR2 is YYDKDF in the germline V gene (reference sequence). This CDR3 is CATSSLGQGSSYGYTF. DNA for the CDR3: TGTGCCACCAGCAGCCTTGGACAGGGCTCGTCCTATGGCTACACCTTC.

The chain combines TRBV15 with TRBJ2-3, with 9 bases lining up with TRBD1. Germline CDR1 LNHNV, CDR2 YYDKDF (reference sequence). V was pared by 5 bases and J by 9 bases, with 15 bases of the junction left unmatched. The CDR3 is 16 amino acids. The CDR3 loop is CATSRQGTGTTVTQYF. DNA for the CDR3: TGTGCCACCAGCCGCCAAGGGACAGGGACAACGGTAACGCAGTATTTT.

This clone appeared once. The chain uses TRBV7-2 and TRBJ2-7, with TRBD1 matching over 9 bases. J was trimmed by 2 bases and V by 3 bases; bases with no gene match: 2. Germline lookup yields CDR1 SGHTA and CDR2 FQGNSA. The CDR3 consists of 14 residues. CDR3 region: CASSFGQGTYEQYF. DNA for the CDR3: TGTGCCAGCAGCTTTGGACAGGGGACCTACGAGCAGTACTTC.

The rearrangement uses TRBV9 and TRBJ1-2; tentatively, D is TRBD1 (5 bases). The CDR3 runs 16 residues. V was trimmed by 4 bases and J by 4 bases, leaving 20 bases between them. CDR1 and CDR2 (germline): SGDLS, YYNGEE. In DNA, the CDR3 is TGTGCCAGCAGCCCTCGATACAGGAGTCTTGCCTATGGCTACACCTTC. Residues: CASSPRYRSLAYGYTF.

This clone was detected only once. The chain joins TRBV2 to TRBJ2-1; 8 nucleotides match TRBD2. In germline, CDR1 is SNHLY, CDR2 FYNNEI. This CDR3 spans 16 amino acids. After removal of 0 bases from V and 9 bases from J, the junction contained 10 bases not matched to a gene. The CDR3 loop is CASSEAGRQRESEQFF. The CDR3 DNA reads TGTGCCAGCAGTGAAGCCGGGAGGCAGCGGGAGAGTGAGCAGTTCTTC.

V is TRBV18 and J is TRBJ2-7, with 7 bases fitting TRBD2. J lost 3 bases, V lost 2 bases, and 10 bases had no gene match. This CDR3 is built from 16 residues. From germline, CDR1 is KGHSH and CDR2 LQKENI. CDR3 in amino acids: CASSPLASGERYEQYF. The CDR3 DNA is TGTGCCAGCTCACCATTAGCAAGCGGGGAGCGCTACGAGCAGTACTTC.

The chain couples TRBV27 to TRBJ2-1, with 8 bases aligning to TRBD2. CDR1 and CDR2 from the germline V gene are MNHEY and SMNVEV (reference sequence). J was trimmed by 1 base and V by 5 bases; bases with no gene match: 7. This CDR3 contains 16 residues. The CDR3, as DNA: TGTGCCAGCAGTGAAGCGGGAGCGTTGTCCTACAATGAGCAGTTCTTC. It translates to CASSEAGALSYNEQFF.